The present T cell receptor beta chain was sequenced within a study of T cell repertoires in cytomegalovirus infection (dated by TCRdb to 2018 to 2020). Notes on the research overall: Because public TCR beta signatures pointed to carriage of CMV infection together with the matching HLA type, the HLA type of each donor mattered for the analysis. The research as a whole found: In the ex vivo response, HLA-C-restricted CMV-specific TCR beta clonotypes were dominant, and in two of eight donors the single most frequent clonotype came from this HLA-C-restricted group. In both this cohort and an independent cohort of 300 to 450 donors, the cumulative frequency of public TCR beta family members distinguished carriers of CMV infection plus the relevant HLA type.

CDR1 and CDR2 are drawn from the germline V gene: SGHVS, FQNEAQ. Trimming removed 5 bases from V and 1 base from J, leaving 17 bases between the germline ends. The CDR3, from cysteine to phenylalanine, totals 16 residues. Only the CDR3 portion is preserved as DNA: 48 bases, with reading frame beginning at the first base. Data came from an Illumina HiSeq 1500. The public sequencing data were trimmed at Q25 with fastp and processed into clonotypes with MiXCR by TCRdb, which kept only in-frame beta chains. Entries that share a CDR3 protein sequence are merged under the most common genes and DNA. The sample has approximately 750,000 distinct CDR3 sequences on record, less than 40% of them singletons. The top ten hold roughly 2.8% of the sample. As concerns this clonotype: Its antigen is currently not known. Base-call qualities are not available, and no considerably larger clone is one nucleotide away.

The source of this sequence is a human donor in good health (CMV status not recorded). Some clones in this sample may be carry-over from other donors' samples. The sequence is built from TRBV7-8 and TRBJ1-1; the D segment cannot be called with confidence. Sequenced sample: PBMCs. The DNA sequence is given as TGTGCCAGCAGCCCAGCCGTCAGGAATGCGAACACTGAAGCTTTCTTT. The encoded protein is CASSPAVRNANTEAFF.